This TCR beta chain was recorded in a study of blood T cell repertoires in COVID-19. Across the study: The United States, Italy and Spain were the sources of the acute and convalescent COVID-19 samples.

As handled by the study authors: Using reference gene primer amplification, nucleated cell counts were estimated. This table comes from immunoSEQ multiplex PCR, and its TCRdb copy is limited to in-frame clones, with some not included. The DNA gave D and trimming, while V, J and clone size come from that table. This table holds approximately 100,000 clones, approximately 90% found once. CDR1 and CDR2 (germline): SNHLY, FYNNEI. The V segment lost 5 bases and the J segment 6 bases; nucleotides outside the gene matches: 2. The CDR3 is 12 residues long. This clone was recorded only once. Sample: peripheral blood. The TCR originated in a man aged 50-59 years with acute or convalescent COVID-19. V and J are TRBV2 and TRBJ2-3, with 7 bases matching TRBD1. The CDR3, as DNA: TGTGCCAGCAGTAACAGGGGTGATACGCAGTATTTT. This codes for CASSNRGDTQYF.